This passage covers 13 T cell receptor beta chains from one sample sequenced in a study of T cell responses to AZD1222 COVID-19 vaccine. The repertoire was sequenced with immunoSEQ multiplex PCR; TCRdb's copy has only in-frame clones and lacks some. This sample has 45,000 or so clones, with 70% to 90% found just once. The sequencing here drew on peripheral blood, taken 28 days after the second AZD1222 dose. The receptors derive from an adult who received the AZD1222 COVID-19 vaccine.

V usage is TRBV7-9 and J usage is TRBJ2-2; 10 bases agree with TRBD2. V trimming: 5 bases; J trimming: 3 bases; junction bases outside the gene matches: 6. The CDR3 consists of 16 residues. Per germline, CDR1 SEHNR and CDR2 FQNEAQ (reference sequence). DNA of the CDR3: TGTGCCAGCAGCCAAGCGGGAGGGTTTGACACCGGGGAGCTGTTTTTT. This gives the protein CASSQAGGFDTGELFF.

This chain's CDR3 is CASNNPGGLYNEQFF. CDR3 nucleotide sequence: TGTGCCAGCAATAATCCAGGGGGCCTCTACAATGAGCAGTTCTTC. The rearrangement uses TRBV5-6 and TRBJ2-1, with 8 bases identical to TRBD1. Germline values: CDR1 SGHDT, CDR2 YYEEEE. The CDR3 length is 15 residues. V lost 6 bases to trimming and J lost 3 bases; unmatched junction nucleotides: 8.

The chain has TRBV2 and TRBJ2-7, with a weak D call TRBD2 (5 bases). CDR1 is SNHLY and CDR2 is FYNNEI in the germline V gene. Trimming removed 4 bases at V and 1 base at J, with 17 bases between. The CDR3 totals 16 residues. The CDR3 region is CASSGSGRGVSYEQYF. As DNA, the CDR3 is TGTGCCAGCAGTGGGAGCGGAAGAGGTGTTTCCTACGAGCAGTACTTC.

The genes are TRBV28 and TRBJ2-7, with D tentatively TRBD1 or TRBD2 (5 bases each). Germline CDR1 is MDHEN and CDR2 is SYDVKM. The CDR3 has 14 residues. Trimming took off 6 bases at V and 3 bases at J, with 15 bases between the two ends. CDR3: CASRGRMGIYEQYF. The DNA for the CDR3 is TGTGCCAGCAGGGGACGGATGGGAATCTACGAGCAGTACTTC. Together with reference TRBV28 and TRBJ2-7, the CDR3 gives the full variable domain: DVKVTQSSRYLVKRTGEKVFLECVQDMDHENMFWYRQDPGLGLRLIYFSYDVKMKEKGDIPEGYSVSREKKERFSLILESASTNQTSMYLCASRGRMGIYEQYFGPGTRLTVT.

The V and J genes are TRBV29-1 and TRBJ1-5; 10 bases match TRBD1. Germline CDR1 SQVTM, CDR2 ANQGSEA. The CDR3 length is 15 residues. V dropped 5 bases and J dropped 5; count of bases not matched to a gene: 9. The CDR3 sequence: CSVLTAGTGDQPQHF. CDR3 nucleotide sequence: TGCAGCGTTCTCACCGCCGGGACAGGGGATCAGCCCCAGCATTTT.

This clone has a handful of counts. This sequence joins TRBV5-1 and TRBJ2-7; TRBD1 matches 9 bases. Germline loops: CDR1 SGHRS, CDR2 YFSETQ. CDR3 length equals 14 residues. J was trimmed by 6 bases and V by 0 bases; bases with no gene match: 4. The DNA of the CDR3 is TGCGCCAGCAGCTTGGGGGACAGGGAAAGCGAGCAGTACTTC. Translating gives CASSLGDRESEQYF. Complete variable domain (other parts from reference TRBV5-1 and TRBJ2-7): KAGVTQTPRYLIKTRGQQVTLSCSPISGHRSVSWYQQTPGQGLQFLFEYFSETQRNKGNFPGRFSGRQFSNSRSEMNVSTLELGDSALYLCASSLGDRESEQYFGPGTRLTVT.

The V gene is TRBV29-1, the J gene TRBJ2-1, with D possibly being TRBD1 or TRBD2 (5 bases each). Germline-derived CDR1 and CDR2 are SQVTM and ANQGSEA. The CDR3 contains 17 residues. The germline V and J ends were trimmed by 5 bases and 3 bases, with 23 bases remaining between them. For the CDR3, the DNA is TGCAGCGTTTTAGGCCTCGTTGGGGGAAGGGGCTACAATGAGCAGTTCTTC. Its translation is CSVLGLVGGRGYNEQFF.

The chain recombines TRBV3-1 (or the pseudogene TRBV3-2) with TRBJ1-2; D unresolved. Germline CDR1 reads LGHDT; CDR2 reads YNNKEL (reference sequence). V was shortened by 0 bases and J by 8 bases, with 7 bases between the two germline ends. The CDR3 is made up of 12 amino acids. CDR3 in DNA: TGTGCCAGCAGCCAAGATACTCAAGGCTACACCTTC. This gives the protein CASSQDTQGYTF.

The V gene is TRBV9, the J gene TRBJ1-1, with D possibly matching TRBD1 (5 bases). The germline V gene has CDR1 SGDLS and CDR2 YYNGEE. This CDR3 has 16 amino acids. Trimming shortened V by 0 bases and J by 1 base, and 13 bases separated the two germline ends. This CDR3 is CASSVEEGRKNTEAFF. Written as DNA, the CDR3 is TGTGCCAGCAGCGTAGAAGAGGGACGGAAGAACACTGAAGCTTTCTTT.

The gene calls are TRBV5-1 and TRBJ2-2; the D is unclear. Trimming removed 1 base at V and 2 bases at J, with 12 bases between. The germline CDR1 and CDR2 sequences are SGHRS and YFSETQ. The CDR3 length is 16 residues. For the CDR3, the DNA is TGCGCCAGCAGCTTGATCGAAAGCGAAAACACCGGGGAGCTGTTTTTT. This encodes CASSLIESENTGELFF.

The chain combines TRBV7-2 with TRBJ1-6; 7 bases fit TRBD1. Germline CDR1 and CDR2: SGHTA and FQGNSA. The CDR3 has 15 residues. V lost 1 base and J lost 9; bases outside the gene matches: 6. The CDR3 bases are TGTGCCAGCAGCTTAGAGACAGGGTTACTTTCACCCCTCCACTTT. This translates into CASSLETGLLSPLHF.

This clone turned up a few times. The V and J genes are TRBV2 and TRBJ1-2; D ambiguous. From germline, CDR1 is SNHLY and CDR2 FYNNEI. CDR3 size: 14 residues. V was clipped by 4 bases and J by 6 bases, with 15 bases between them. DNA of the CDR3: TGTGCCAGCAGTGTATTGGCTAAAATAGATGGCTACACCTTC. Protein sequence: CASSVLAKIDGYTF.

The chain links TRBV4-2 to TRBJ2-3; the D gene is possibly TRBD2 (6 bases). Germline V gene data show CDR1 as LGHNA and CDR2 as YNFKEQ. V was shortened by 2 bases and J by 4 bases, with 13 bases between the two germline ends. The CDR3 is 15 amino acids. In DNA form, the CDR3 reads TGTGCCAGCAGCCAACTAGCGCCTACCCCAGATACGCAGTATTTT. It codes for CASSQLAPTPDTQYF.